The 7 T cell receptor beta chains given below trace back to one sample, sequenced in a study of blood T cell repertoires in COVID-19. Sequencing used immunoSEQ multiplex PCR; TCRdb keeps in-frame clones, though not all of them. This table has a few hundred thousand clones, roughly 87% appearing once. The material sequenced was peripheral blood. These receptors came from a middle-aged woman who had recovered from COVID-19.

A single count supports this clone. V usage is TRBV7-6 and J usage is TRBJ2-7; TRBD1 matches 11 bases. Germline V gene lookup returns CDR1 SGHVS and CDR2 FNYEAQ. The V segment lost 5 bases and the J segment 2 bases; nucleotides outside the gene matches: 5. CDR3 length: 15 amino acids. CDR3 in amino acids: CASSLGTGGAYEQYF. For the CDR3, the DNA is TGTGCCAGCAGCCTGGGGACAGGGGGTGCCTACGAGCAGTACTTC.

The chain couples TRBV3-1 (or the pseudogene TRBV3-2) to TRBJ2-5; no firm D call. Trimming left V 2 bases short and J 2 bases short, with 6 bases between. CDR3 length: 13 amino acids. Germline V CDR1 and CDR2: LGHDT, YNNKEL (reference sequence). The CDR3 DNA reads as TGTGCCAGCAGCCAATCGGGTCAAGAGACCCAGTACTTC. Residues: CASSQSGQETQYF.

CDR3 sequence reads: CATSQGAGIYF. CDR3 coding DNA: TGTGCCACCTCGCAGGGGGCAGGCATATATTTT. V gene TRBV19 combines with J gene TRBJ1-3, with 8 bases fitting TRBD1. The V segment lost 10 bases and the J segment 12 bases; nucleotides outside the gene matches: 8. The germline CDR1 and CDR2 sequences are LNHDA and SQIVND (reference sequence). The CDR3 runs to 11 residues.

The chain combines TRBV2 with TRBJ2-6; perhaps TRBD1 as D (5 bases). The CDR3 is made up of 18 amino acids. V shed 5 bases and J shed 0 bases, with 17 bases lying between them. Germline assignment: CDR1 SNHLY and CDR2 FYNNEI. The CDR3 is CASSKQVLSSSGANVLTF. In nucleotides, the CDR3 is TGTGCCAGCAGTAAACAGGTCCTTTCGAGCTCTGGGGCCAACGTCCTGACTTTC.

The rearrangement uses TRBV3-1 (or the pseudogene TRBV3-2) and TRBJ1-4; no clear D. The CDR3 has 14 residues. Germline-derived CDR1 and CDR2 are LGHDT and YNNKEL (reference sequence). Trimming stripped 2 bases from V and 8 bases from J, with 12 bases between. CDR3 bases: TGTGCCAGCAGCCAACGGTTGAGGAGGGAAAAACTGTTTTTT. Translation: CASSQRLRREKLFF.

V and J are TRBV10-3 and TRBJ2-7; TRBD2 aligns across 12 bases. The CDR3 length is 14 residues. With V trimmed by 10 bases and J by 5 bases, 9 bases remained unmatched. Germline V lookup: CDR1 ENHRY, CDR2 SYGVKD. The CDR3 region is CATVTSGGIHEQYF. CDR3 coding DNA: TGTGCCACCGTGACTAGCGGGGGAATCCACGAGCAGTACTTC.

The rearrangement uses TRBV11-2 and TRBJ2-1; D possibly corresponds to TRBD2 (7 bases). The CDR3 extends over 16 amino acids. Germline V CDR1 and CDR2: SGHAT, FQNNGV. The V gene lost 3 bases and the J gene lost 6 bases, with 18 bases spanning the gap. The CDR3 loop reads CASSLQGGARGNEQFF. CDR3 bases: TGTGCCAGCAGCTTGCAAGGGGGGGCGCGGGGCAATGAGCAGTTCTTC.